This T cell receptor (beta chain) was sequenced for a study of cytomegalovirus exposure and HLA in healthy donors. Unrecorded immune exposures were likely, despite nominal health at sampling. Study conclusions and caveats: In vitro checks showed that three CMV-associated chains really do target CMV antigens.

The junction had 8 bases not matched to a gene; V was cut back by 1 base and J by 1 base. The CDR3 spans 18 residues. The germline gives CDR1 SGHTA, CDR2 FQGNSA. In the PCR, 60 Vbeta and 13 Jbeta primers were used. This table comes from immunoSEQ multiplex PCR, and its TCRdb copy is limited to in-frame clones, with some not included. The data hold 95,000 to 150,000 clones, with 80% to 85% observed a single time. As for this clone: The target antigen is unknown.

J is TRBJ2-3 and V is TRBV7-2, with 10 bases fitting TRBD2. Source material: PBMCs. The origin of this receptor is a man aged 25-45 years in good health and CMV-seronegative. CDR3: CASSLELAGSLRTDTQYF. For the CDR3, the DNA is TGTGCCAGCAGCTTAGAACTAGCGGGGAGCCTTCGCACAGATACGCAGTATTTT.